The 4 T cell receptor beta chains below come from one sample, sequenced in a study of blood T cell repertoires in COVID-19. Sequencing used immunoSEQ multiplex PCR; TCRdb keeps in-frame clones, though not all of them. The sample yields 110,000 to 150,000 clones, roughly four fifths seen once. Sequences were obtained from peripheral blood. The receptors were sampled from a woman aged 80 or older with acute or convalescent COVID-19.

J is TRBJ2-3 and V is TRBV3-1 (or the pseudogene TRBV3-2); D may be TRBD2 (6 bases). Germline CDR1 and CDR2: LGHDT and YNNKEL (reference sequence). The CDR3 contains 17 residues. V gave up 3 bases and J gave up 6 bases, with 22 bases separating them. This CDR3 reads CASSHGFRRAGSDTQYF. For the CDR3, the DNA is TGTGCCAGCAGCCACGGATTTAGGAGGGCCGGGTCTGATACGCAGTATTTT.

V usage is TRBV18 and J usage is TRBJ1-4; possible D gene TRBD1, 5 bases. CDR1 KGHSH and CDR2 LQKENI come from the germline V gene. V was clipped by 2 bases and J by 6 bases, with 13 bases between them. This CDR3 has 15 residues. The CDR3 reads CASSPMGRGYEKLFF. In DNA, the CDR3 is TGTGCCAGCTCACCAATGGGGCGCGGTTATGAAAAACTGTTTTTT.

V and J are TRBV9 and TRBJ2-3; D is unclear. The CDR3 has 14 residues. Trimming cost V 2 bases and J 4 bases, with 11 bases left between them. Germline-derived CDR1 and CDR2 are SGDLS and YYNGEE. The CDR3 protein is CASSVLSGADTQYF. The CDR3 DNA follows: TGTGCCAGCAGCGTCCTCTCTGGAGCAGATACGCAGTATTTT.

This clone occurred a few times. The chain combines TRBV7-9 with TRBJ1-5; 7 bases line up with TRBD1. CDR1 is SEHNR and CDR2 is FQNEAQ in the germline V gene (reference sequence). The CDR3 covers 15 residues. The J segment lost 4 bases and the V segment lost 5 bases, leaving 8 bases of the junction unmatched. The CDR3: CASSKDRFGNQPQHF. The CDR3, as DNA: TGTGCCAGCAGCAAGGACAGGTTCGGTAATCAGCCCCAGCATTTT.